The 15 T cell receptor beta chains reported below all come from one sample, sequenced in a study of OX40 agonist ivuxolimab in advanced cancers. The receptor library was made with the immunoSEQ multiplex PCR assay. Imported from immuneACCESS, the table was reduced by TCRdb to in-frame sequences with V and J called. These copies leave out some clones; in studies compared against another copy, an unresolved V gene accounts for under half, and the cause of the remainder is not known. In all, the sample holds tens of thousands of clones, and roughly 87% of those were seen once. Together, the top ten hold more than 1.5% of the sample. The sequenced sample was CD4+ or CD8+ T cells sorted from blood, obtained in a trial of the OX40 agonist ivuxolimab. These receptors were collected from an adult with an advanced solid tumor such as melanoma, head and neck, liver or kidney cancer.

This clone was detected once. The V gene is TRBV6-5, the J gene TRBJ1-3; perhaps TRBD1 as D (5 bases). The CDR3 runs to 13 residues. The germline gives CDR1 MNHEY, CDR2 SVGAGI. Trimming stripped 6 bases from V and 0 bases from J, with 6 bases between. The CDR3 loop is CASRQVSGNTIYF. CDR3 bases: TGTGCCAGCAGACAGGTCTCTGGAAACACCATATATTTT.

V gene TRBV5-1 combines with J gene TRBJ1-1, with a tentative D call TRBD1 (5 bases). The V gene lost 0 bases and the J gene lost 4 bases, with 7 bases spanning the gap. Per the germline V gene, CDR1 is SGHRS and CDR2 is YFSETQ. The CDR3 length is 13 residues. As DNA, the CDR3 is TGCGCCAGCAGCTTGGATGGGGGCACTGAAGCTTTCTTT. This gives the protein CASSLDGGTEAFF.

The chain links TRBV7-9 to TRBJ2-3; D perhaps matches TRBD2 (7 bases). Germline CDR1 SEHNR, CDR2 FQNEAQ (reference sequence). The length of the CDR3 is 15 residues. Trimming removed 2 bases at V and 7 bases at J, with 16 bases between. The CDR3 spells CASSLRGGGENTQYF. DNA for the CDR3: TGTGCCAGCAGCTTAAGGGGGGGCGGGGAAAATACGCAGTATTTT.

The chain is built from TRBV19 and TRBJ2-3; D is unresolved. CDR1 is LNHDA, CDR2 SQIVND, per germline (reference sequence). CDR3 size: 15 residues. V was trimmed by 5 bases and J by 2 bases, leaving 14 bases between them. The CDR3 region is CASSQLSFATDTQYF. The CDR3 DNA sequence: TGTGCCAGTAGTCAACTTAGCTTCGCCACAGATACGCAGTATTTT. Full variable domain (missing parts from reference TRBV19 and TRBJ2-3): DGGITQSPKYLFRKEGQNVTLSCEQNLNHDAMYWYRQDPGQGLRLIYYSQIVNDFQKGDIAEGYSVSREKKESFPLTVTSAQKNPTAFYLCASSQLSFATDTQYFGPGTRLTVL.

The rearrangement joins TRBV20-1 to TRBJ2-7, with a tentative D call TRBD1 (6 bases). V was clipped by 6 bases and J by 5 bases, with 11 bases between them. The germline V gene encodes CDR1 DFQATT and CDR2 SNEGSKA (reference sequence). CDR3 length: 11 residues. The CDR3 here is CSATPGDEQYF. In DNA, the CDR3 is TGCAGTGCAACCCCAGGGGACGAGCAGTACTTC.

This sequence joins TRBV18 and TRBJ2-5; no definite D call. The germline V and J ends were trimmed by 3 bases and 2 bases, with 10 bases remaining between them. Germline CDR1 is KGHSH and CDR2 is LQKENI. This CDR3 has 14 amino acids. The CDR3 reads CASSPLGSQETQYF. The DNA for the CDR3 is TGTGCCAGCTCACCCTTAGGTTCTCAAGAGACCCAGTACTTC.

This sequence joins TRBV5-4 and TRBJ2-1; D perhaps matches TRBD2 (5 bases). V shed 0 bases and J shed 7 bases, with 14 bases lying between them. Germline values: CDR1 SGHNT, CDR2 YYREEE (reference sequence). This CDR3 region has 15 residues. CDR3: CASSLAGIITNEQFF. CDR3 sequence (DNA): TGTGCCAGCAGCTTGGCCGGGATCATAACAAATGAGCAGTTCTTC.

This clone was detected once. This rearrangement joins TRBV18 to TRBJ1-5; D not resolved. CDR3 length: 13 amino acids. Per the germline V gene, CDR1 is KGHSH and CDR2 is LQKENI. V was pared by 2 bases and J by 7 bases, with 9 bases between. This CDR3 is CASSPGVRQPQHF. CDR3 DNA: TGTGCCAGCTCACCAGGGGTGCGGCAGCCCCAGCATTTT.

CDR3 sequence (DNA): TGTGCCAGCAGCTTGTCCCTGACAACTGCTCGCGGGAATGGCTACACCTTC. Residues: CASSLSLTTARGNGYTF. The chain uses TRBV4-2 and TRBJ1-2; D uncertain. Looked up from germline, CDR1 is LGHNA and CDR2 is YNFKEQ. The CDR3 contains 17 residues. V lost 5 bases and J lost 6, with 25 bases in between.

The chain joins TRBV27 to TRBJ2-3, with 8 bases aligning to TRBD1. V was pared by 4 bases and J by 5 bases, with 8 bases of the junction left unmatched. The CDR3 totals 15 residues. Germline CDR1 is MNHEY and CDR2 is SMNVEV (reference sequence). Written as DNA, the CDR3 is TGTGCCAGCAGTTATTCCAGGGGGCCAGTAGATACGCAGTATTTT. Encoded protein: CASSYSRGPVDTQYF.

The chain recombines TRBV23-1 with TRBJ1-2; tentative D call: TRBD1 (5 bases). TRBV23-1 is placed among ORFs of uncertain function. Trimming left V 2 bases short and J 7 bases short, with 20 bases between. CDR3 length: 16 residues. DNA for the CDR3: TGCGCCAGCAGTCAACCAGAAACAGGTAAAAGGAGTGGCTACACCTTC. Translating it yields CASSQPETGKRSGYTF.

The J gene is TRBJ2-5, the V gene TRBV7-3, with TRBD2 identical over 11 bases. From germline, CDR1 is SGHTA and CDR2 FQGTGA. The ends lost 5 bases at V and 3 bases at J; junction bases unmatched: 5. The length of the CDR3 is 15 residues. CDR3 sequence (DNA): TGTGCCAGCAGCCCTCATAGCGGGGGGGAAGAGACCCAGTACTTC. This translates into CASSPHSGGEETQYF.

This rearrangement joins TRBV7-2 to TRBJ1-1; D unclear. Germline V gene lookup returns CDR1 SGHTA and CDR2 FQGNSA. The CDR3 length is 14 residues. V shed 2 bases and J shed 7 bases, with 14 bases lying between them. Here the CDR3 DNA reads TGTGCCAGCAGCTTATTACTGGGTCAGAATGAAGCTTTCTTT. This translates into CASSLLLGQNEAFF.

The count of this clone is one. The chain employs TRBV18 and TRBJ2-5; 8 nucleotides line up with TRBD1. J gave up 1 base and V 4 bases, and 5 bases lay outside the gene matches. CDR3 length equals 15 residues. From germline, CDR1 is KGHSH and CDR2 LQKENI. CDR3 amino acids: CASSQGTGVQETQYF. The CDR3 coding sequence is TGTGCCAGCTCACAGGGGACAGGCGTCCAAGAGACCCAGTACTTC. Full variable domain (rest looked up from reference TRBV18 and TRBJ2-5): NAGVMQNPRHLVRRRGQEARLRCSPMKGHSHVYWYRQLPEEGLKFMVYLQKENIIDESGMPKERFSAEFPKEGPSILRIQQVVRGDSAAYFCASSQGTGVQETQYFGPGTRLLVL.

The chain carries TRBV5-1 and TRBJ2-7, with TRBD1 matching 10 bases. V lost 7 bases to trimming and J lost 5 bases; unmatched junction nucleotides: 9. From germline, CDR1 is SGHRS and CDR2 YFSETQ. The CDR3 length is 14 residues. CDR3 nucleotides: TGCGCCAGCGGGTCTCGGGACAGGGGTCACGAGCAGTACTTC. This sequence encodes CASGSRDRGHEQYF.